The 8 T cell receptor beta chains below come from one sample, sequenced in a study of cytomegalovirus exposure and HLA in healthy donors. Primers: 60 Vbeta forward and 13 Jbeta reverse. Measured with immunoSEQ multiplex PCR; TCRdb has only the in-frame clones, and not every one. The sample includes 130,000 or so clones, roughly four fifths of them seen just once. The sequenced sample was PBMCs. These receptors were collected from a man aged 30-40 years in good health and CMV-seronegative.

CDR3 amino acids: CASSQDWRSSYEQYF. The CDR3, as DNA: TGCGCCAGCAGCCAAGACTGGAGGAGCTCCTACGAGCAGTACTTC. This chain uses TRBV4-3 with TRBJ2-7; D may be TRBD2 (5 bases). The CDR3 is 15 amino acids. Germline V gives CDR1 LGHNA, CDR2 YSLEER. Trimming shortened V by 0 bases and J by 0 bases, and 9 bases separated the two germline ends.

This clone was counted between two and nine times. The chain links TRBV7-3 to TRBJ2-5, with 12 bases matching TRBD2. V lost 4 bases and J lost 7; bases outside the gene matches: 1. The CDR3 spans 13 residues. The germline V gene has CDR1 SGHTA and CDR2 FQGTGA. CDR3 amino acids: CASSSSGGGTQYF. The CDR3, as DNA: TGTGCCAGCAGCTCTAGCGGGGGGGGGACCCAGTACTTC.

The chain links TRBV5-4 to TRBJ2-3; the match to TRBD2 covers 8 bases. Germline CDR1 is SGHNT and CDR2 is YYREEE (reference sequence). After removal of 0 bases from V and 1 base from J, the junction contained 4 bases not matched to a gene. This CDR3 is built from 16 residues. CDR3 sequence: CASSLGGGGRTDTQYF. In DNA, the CDR3 is TGTGCCAGCAGCTTGGGAGGCGGGGGGCGCACAGATACGCAGTATTTT.

This chain joins TRBV18 and TRBJ2-3; a possible D gene is TRBD2 (5 bases). CDR1 KGHSH and CDR2 LQKENI come from the germline V gene. The CDR3 is made up of 15 amino acids. V lost 4 bases and J lost 0, with 11 bases in between. The CDR3 spells CASSLDGGSTDTQYF. The CDR3 DNA is TGTGCCAGCTCACTCGACGGAGGTAGCACAGATACGCAGTATTTT.

The chain carries TRBV4-2 and TRBJ2-7; TRBD2 agrees at 8 bases. Germline loops: CDR1 LGHNA, CDR2 YNFKEQ. The CDR3 consists of 15 residues. Trimming at V came to 4 bases and at J to 0 bases, leaving 5 bases not matched to a gene. The CDR3 loop reads CASSPAGESSYEQYF. In nucleotides, the CDR3 is TGTGCCAGCAGCCCAGCGGGGGAGAGCTCCTACGAGCAGTACTTC.

The chain uses TRBV30 and TRBJ2-5; the match to TRBD2 covers 14 bases. CDR1 and CDR2 from the germline V gene are GTSNPN and SVGIG (reference sequence). V shed 6 bases, J shed 7 bases, and the junction held 7 bases outside the gene matches. This CDR3 has 14 residues. The CDR3 DNA sequence: TGTGCCTGCCGACTAGCGGGGGGGCAGGTGACCCAGTACTTC. This sequence encodes CACRLAGGQVTQYF.

The V and J genes are TRBV5-1 and TRBJ2-7, with D tentatively TRBD2 (5 bases). V lost 2 bases and J 4 bases, leaving 13 bases between the germline ends. The CDR3 is made up of 14 amino acids. Germline V gene lookup returns CDR1 SGHRS and CDR2 YFSETQ. Written as DNA, the CDR3 is TGCGCCAGCAGCTTTGGCGAGGGCGGGTACGAGCAGTACTTC. This sequence encodes CASSFGEGGYEQYF.

There are a few counts of this clone. This chain uses TRBV7-9 with TRBJ2-3; 7 nucleotides line up with TRBD2. The trim removed 4 bases at V and 4 bases at J, leaving 11 bases unmatched. Germline V CDR1 and CDR2: SEHNR, FQNEAQ (reference sequence). This CDR3 is 16 amino acids long. CDR3 in amino acids: CASSSELAGDPDTQYF. The CDR3 DNA sequence: TGTGCCAGCAGCTCCGAGCTTGCGGGAGACCCAGATACGCAGTATTTT.